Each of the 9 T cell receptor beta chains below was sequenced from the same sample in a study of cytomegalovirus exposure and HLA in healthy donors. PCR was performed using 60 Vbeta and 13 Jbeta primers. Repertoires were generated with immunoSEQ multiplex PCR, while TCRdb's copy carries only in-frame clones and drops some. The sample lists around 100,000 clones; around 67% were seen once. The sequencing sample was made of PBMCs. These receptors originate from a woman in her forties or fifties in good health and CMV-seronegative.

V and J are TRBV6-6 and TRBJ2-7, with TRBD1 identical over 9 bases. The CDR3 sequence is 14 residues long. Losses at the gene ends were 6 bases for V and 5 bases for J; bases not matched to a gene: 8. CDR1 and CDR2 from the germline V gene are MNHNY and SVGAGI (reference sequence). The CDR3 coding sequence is TGTGCCAGCAGGGGGGGACAGGGTTTCCACGAGCAGTACTTC. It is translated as CASRGGQGFHEQYF.

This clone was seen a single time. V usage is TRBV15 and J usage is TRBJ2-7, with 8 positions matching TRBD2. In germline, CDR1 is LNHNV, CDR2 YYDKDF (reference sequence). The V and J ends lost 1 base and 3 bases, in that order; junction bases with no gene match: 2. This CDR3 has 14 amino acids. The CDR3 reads CATSRASGGYEQYF. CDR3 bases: TGTGCCACCAGCAGAGCCAGCGGGGGCTACGAGCAGTACTTC.

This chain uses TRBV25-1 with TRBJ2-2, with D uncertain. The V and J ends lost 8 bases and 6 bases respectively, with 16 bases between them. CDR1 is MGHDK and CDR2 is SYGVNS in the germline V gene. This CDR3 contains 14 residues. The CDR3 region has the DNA TGTGCCAGCCTAGACCCATCTGGGTCCGGGGAGCTGTTTTTT. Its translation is CASLDPSGSGELFF.

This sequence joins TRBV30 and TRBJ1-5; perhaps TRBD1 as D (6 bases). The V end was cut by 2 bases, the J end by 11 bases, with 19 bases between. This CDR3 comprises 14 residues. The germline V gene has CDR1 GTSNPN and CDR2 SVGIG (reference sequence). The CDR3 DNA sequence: TGTGCCTGGAGTCCAATGGGGGGGGCGAGGTCCCAGCATTTT. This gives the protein CAWSPMGGARSQHF.

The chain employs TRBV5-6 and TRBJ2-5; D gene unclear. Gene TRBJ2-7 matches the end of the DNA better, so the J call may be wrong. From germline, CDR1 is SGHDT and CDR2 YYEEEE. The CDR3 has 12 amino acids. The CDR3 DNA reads TGTGCCAGCAGCTTGTCCTGGTACGAGCAGTACTTC. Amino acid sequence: CASSLSWYEQYF.

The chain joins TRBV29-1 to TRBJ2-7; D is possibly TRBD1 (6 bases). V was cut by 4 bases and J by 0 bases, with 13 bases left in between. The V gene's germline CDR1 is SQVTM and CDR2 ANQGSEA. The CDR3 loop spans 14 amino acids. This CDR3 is CSVATGWDSYEQYF. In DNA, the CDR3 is TGCAGCGTTGCCACAGGGTGGGACTCCTACGAGCAGTACTTC.

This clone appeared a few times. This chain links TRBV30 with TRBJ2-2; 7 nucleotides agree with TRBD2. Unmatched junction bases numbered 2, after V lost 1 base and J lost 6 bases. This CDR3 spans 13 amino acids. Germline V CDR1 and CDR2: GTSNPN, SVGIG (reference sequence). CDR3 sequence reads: CAWSDSGAGELFF. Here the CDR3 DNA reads TGTGCCTGGAGTGACAGCGGGGCCGGGGAGCTGTTTTTT. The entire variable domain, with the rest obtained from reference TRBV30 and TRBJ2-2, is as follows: SQTIHQWPATLVQPVGSPLSLECTVEGTSNPNLYWYRQAAGRGLQLLFYSVGIGQISSEVPQNLSASRPQDRQFILSSKKLLLSDSGFYLCAWSDSGAGELFFGEGSRLTVL.

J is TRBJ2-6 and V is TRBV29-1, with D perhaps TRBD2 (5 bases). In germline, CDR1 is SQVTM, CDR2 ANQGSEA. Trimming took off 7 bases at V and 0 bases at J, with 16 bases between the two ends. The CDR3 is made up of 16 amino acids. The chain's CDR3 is CSALTEGRSGANVLTF. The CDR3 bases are TGCAGCGCCCTGACCGAGGGCCGCTCTGGGGCCAACGTCCTGACTTTC.

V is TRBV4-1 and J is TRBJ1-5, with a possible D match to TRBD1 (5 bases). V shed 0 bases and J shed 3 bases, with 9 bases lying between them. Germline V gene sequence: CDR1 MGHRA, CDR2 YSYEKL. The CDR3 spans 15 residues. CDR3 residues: CASSQESGINQPQHF. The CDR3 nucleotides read TGCGCCAGCAGCCAAGAGTCAGGGATCAATCAGCCCCAGCATTTT.